This T cell receptor (beta chain) was captured by sequencing in a study of blood T cell repertoires in COVID-19. In the study overall: Some COVID-19 samples were acute and others convalescent; all came from the United States, Italy and Spain.

Germline V CDR1 and CDR2: LGHDT, YNNKEL (reference sequence). Trimming shortened V by 6 bases and J by 9 bases, and 18 bases separated the two germline ends. The CDR3 runs 14 residues. How the authors handled the data: By means of reference gene primer amplification, nucleated cell counts were estimated. Libraries were prepared by immunoSEQ multiplex PCR; TCRdb keeps only in-frame clonotypes and omits some of them. The DNA gave D and trimming, while V, J and clone size come from that table. The data contain about 250,000 clones, 86% of them singletons. Followed longitudinally, the Seattle patients had been enrolled during active infection.

The chain has TRBV3-1 (or the pseudogene TRBV3-2) and TRBJ2-1; D might be TRBD2 (7 bases). The sequenced sample consisted of peripheral blood. The clonotype comes from a woman older than 75 with COVID-19, enrolled during active disease. The CDR3 nucleotides read TGTGCCAGCAGGCTAGGGGGGGGCTTTAGTGAGCAGTTCTTC. Translated, it gives CASRLGGGFSEQFF.